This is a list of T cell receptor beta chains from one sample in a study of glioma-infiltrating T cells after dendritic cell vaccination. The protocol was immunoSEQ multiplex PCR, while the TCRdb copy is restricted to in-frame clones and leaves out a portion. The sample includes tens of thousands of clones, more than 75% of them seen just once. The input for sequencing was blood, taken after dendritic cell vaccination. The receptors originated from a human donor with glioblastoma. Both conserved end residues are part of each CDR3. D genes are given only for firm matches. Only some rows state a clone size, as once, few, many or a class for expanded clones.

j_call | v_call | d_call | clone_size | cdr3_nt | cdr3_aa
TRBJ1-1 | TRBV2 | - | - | TGTGCCAGCATCGAATACACCGGGGTGGGCACTGAAGCTTTCTTT | CASIEYTGVGTEAFF
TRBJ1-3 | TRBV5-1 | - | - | TGCGCCAGCAGCTTGTCGGGATTAAGTAGTGGAAACACCATATATTTT | CASSLSGLSSGNTIYF
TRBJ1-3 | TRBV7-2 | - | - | TGTGCCAGCAGCTTAAGTGGAGACACCATATATTTT | CASSLSGDTIYF
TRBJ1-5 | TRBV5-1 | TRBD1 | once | TGCGCCAGCAGCGAGAGACCGACAGGGGGTGATCAGCCCCAGCATTTT | CASSERPTGGDQPQHF
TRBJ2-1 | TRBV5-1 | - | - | TGCGCCAGCAGCGCCCGGACAGTCCGGGGTGCCAATGAGCAGTTCTTC | CASSARTVRGANEQFF
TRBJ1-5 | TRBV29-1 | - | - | TGCAGCGTTGAAACAGGCCTAGGACAGCCCCAGCATTTT | CSVETGLGQPQHF
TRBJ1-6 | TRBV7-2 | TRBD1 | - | TGTGCCAGCAGCCCAACCCGGGACAGGCCCAATTCACCCCTCCACTTT | CASSPTRDRPNSPLHF
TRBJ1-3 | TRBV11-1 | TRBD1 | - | TGTGCCAGCAGCGCCGTAACAGGGGGCACTGGAAACACCATATATTTT | CASSAVTGGTGNTIYF
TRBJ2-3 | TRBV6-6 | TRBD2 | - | TGTGCCAGCAGTCCTAGCGGGGTTACAGATACGCAGTATTTT | CASSPSGVTDTQYF
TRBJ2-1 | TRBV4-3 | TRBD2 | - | TGCGCCAGCAGCCAAGGGACTAGCGGGGTGGCAGGGGAGCAGTTCTTC | CASSQGTSGVAGEQFF
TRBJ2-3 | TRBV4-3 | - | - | TGCGCCAGCAGCCAAGAGGAGTTGGGCACAGATACGCAGTATTTT | CASSQEELGTDTQYF
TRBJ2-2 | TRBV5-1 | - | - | TGCGCCAGCAGCTTGCTACAGGGTGATACCGGGGAGCTGTTTTTT | CASSLLQGDTGELFF
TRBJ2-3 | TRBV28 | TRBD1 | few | TGTGCCAGCAGTCACCGGACAGGGTGGCAAAACACGCAGTATTTT | CASSHRTGWQNTQYF
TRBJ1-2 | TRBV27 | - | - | TGTGCCAGCAGTCCCTCTGCGGCATCTAACTATGGCTACACCTTC | CASSPSAASNYGYTF
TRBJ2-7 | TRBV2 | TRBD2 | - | TGTGCCAGCAGTAACCTAGCGGGGGCCTCCTACGAGCAGTACTTC | CASSNLAGASYEQYF
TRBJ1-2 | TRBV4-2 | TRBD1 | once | TGTGCCAGCAGCCAGAATGACAGGGGAAGCTATGGCTACACCTTC | CASSQNDRGSYGYTF
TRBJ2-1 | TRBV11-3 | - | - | TGTGCCAGCAGCTCCTGGGGGACATCCAATGAGCAGTTCTTC | CASSSWGTSNEQFF
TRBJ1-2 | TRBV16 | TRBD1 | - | TGTGCCAGCAGACCAGGGGGAGCTAACTATGGCTACACCTTC | CASRPGGANYGYTF
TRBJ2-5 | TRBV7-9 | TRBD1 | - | TGTGCCAGCAGCCGTTACAGGGGGCTCGGGGAGACCCAGTACTTC | CASSRYRGLGETQYF
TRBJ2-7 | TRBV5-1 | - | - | TGCGCCAGCAGCTTTGGAACAGGGCCCTACGAGCAGTACTTC | CASSFGTGPYEQYF
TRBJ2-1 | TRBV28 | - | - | TGTGCCAGCAGCCCCCCAGCGTCCATCAGCGGGGAGCAGTTCTTC | CASSPPASISGEQFF
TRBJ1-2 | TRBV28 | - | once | TGTGCCAGCAGTTTATTTGACAGACTTTACTATGGCTACACCTTC | CASSLFDRLYYGYTF
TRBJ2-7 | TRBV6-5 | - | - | - | CASSTSGYYEQYF
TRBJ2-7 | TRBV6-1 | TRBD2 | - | TGTGCCAGCACCCCCCTAGCGGGTTCCTACGAGCAGTACTTC | CASTPLAGSYEQYF
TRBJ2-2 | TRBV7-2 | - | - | TGTGCCAGCAGCCCTTCCTCCGTATTAGACACCGGGGAGCTGTTTTTT | CASSPSSVLDTGELFF
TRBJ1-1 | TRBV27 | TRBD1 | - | TGTGCCAGCAGTTCCACAGGGGCCACTGAAGCTTTCTTT | CASSSTGATEAFF
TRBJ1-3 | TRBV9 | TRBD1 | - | TGTGCCAGCAGCGTTCGTACAGGGGATGCAAGCTCTGGAAACACCATATATTTT | CASSVRTGDASSGNTIYF
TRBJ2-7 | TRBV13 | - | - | TGTGCCAGCAGCTCCGAGGGTGTGATTAAGGAGCAGTACTTC | CASSSEGVIKEQYF
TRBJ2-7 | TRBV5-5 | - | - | TGTGCCAGCAGCGACGACAGATCGAACTACGAGCAGTACTTC | CASSDDRSNYEQYF
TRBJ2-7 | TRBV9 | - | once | TGTGCCAGCAGCCAGAGCGACTCCTACGAGCAGTACTTC | CASSQSDSYEQYF
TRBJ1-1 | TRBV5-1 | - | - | TGCGCCAGCAGCGGATTTGGGGCAGCTTTGAACACTGAAGCTTTCTTT | CASSGFGAALNTEAFF
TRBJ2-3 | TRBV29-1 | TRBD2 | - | TGCAGCGTTGGGGCGAAAGCGGGGGGGCCGGATACGCAGTATTTT | CSVGAKAGGPDTQYF
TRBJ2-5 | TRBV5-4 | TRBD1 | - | TGTGCCAGCAGCTTGGCGAGGGGGCCAGGAGAGACCCAGTACTTC | CASSLARGPGETQYF
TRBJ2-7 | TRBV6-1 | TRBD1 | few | TGTGCCAGCAGTTTCGCCGGGACAGGGTTAAAGCAGTACTTC | CASSFAGTGLKQYF
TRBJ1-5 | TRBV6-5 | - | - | TGTGCCAGCAGTTTGACAGGCAATCAGCCCCAGCATTTT | CASSLTGNQPQHF
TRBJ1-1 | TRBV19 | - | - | TGTGCCAGTAGTATGGGGCGGAACACTGAAGCTTTCTTT | CASSMGRNTEAFF
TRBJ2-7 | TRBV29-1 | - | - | TGCAGCGGGGGGGAAGCTACCTACGAGCAGTACTTC | CSGGEATYEQYF
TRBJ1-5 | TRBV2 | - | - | TGTGCCAGCGGAAGAGGGCTGACGGCCCTCCCGAATCAGCCCCAGCATTTT | CASGRGLTALPNQPQHF
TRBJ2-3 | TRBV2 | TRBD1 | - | TGTGCCAGCAAGCTATTCGAGGGACAGGGTACAGATACGCAGTATTTT | CASKLFEGQGTDTQYF